This T cell receptor (beta chain) originates from a study of blood T cell repertoires in COVID-19. As for the study in general: Sources were T cells, B-cell-depleted T cells, or PBMCs; the material itself was cDNA or gDNA.

Some clones are missing from TCRdb's copy, which holds only in-frame ones; the method was immunoSEQ multiplex PCR. The sample consists of roughly 120,000 clones, approximately 80% of them appearing once. The CDR3 contains 15 residues. The germline V gene encodes CDR1 SGHRS and CDR2 YFSETQ. Trimming removed 4 bases from V and 1 base from J; junction bases left unmatched: 7. The J gene is TRBJ1-1, the V gene TRBV5-1; 7 positions agree with TRBD1. Material for sequencing was peripheral blood. This receptor was obtained from a human donor in a cohort sampled during active COVID-19. CDR3 bases: TGCGCCAGCAGCCTCACCGGGACAGCGAACACTGAAGCTTTCTTT. Its protein product is CASSLTGTANTEAFF. The variable domain in full, completed from reference TRBV5-1 and TRBJ1-1, reads KAGVTQTPRYLIKTRGQQVTLSCSPISGHRSVSWYQQTPGQGLQFLFEYFSETQRNKGNFPGRFSGRQFSNSRSEMNVSTLELGDSALYLCASSLTGTANTEAFFGQGTRLTVV.